This T cell receptor beta chain was sequenced for a study of blood T cells in healthy people across ages. Using a J-beta primer mix together with a sample-barcoded 5' primer, a second PCR was run for roughly 6 to 12 cycles. TCRdb re-derived calls from the 5' RACE reads in MiXCR, one entry per CDR3 protein. The repertoire consists of about 1.6 million distinct CDR3 sequences, with about 32% occurring once and the leading ten covering approximately 10%. In its sample, this clonotype was seen a few times. Sequenced sample: blood. This TCR derives from a woman aged 25-40 years in good health.

This CDR3 reads CASSQGGGGTGSYGYTF. The CDR3, as DNA: TGCGCCAGCAGCCAAGGGGGAGGCGGGACAGGTTCGTATGGCTACACCTTC. The rearrangement uses TRBV4-1 and TRBJ1-2; 8 bases align to TRBD1. Germline CDR1 MGHRA, CDR2 YSYEKL. The CDR3 runs to 17 residues. The ends lost 1 base at V and 5 bases at J; junction bases unmatched: 12.